This T cell receptor beta chain was observed in a study of patients and donors after allogeneic stem cell transplantation. Deletions cut 2 bases from V and 0 bases from J, with 8 bases between. This CDR3 has 15 residues. This clonotype was recorded at least ten times. MiXCR, run by TCRdb on the RT-PCR reads, gives a single entry per CDR3 protein. The table has about a million distinct CDR3 sequences, about a sixth seen once. Sequencing used blood, either unsorted or a sorted T cell fraction (not recorded which). This sequence joins TRBV12-3 or TRBV12-4 and TRBJ1-5; D remains ambiguous. The sequence was obtained from a human donor who was either an allogeneic HSCT recipient or a stem cell or donor lymphocyte infusion donor (not recorded which). It is not recorded whose cells these are; they may come from a transplant donor. The chain's CDR3 is CASSLFGYSNQPQHF. Here the CDR3 DNA reads TGTGCCAGCAGTTTATTCGGATATAGCAATCAGCCCCAGCATTTT.